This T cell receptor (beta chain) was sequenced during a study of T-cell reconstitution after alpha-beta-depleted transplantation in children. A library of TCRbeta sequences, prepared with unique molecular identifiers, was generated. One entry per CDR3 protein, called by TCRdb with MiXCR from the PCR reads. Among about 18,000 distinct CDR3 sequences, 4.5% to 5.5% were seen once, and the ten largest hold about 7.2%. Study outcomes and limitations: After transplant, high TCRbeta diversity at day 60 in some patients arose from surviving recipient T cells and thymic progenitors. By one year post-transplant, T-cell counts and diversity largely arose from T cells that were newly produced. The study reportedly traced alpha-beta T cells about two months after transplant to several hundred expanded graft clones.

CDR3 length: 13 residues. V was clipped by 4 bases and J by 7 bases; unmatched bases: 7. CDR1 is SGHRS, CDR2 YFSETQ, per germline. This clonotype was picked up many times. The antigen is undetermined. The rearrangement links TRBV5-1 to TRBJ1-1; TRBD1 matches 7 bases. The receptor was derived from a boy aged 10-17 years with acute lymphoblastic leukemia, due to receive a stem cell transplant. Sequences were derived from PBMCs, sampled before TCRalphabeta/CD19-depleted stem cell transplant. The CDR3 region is CASSKPGQSEAFF. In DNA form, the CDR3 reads TGCGCCAGCAGCAAACCGGGACAGAGTGAAGCTTTCTTT. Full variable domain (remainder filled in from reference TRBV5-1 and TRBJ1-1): KAGVTQTPRYLIKTRGQQVTLSCSPISGHRSVSWYQQTPGQGLQFLFEYFSETQRNKGNFPGRFSGRQFSNSRSEMNVSTLELGDSALYLCASSKPGQSEAFFGQGTRLTVV.